The 9 T cell receptor beta chains reported below all come from one sample, sequenced in a study of blood T cells in healthy people across ages. Sample-barcoded 5' priming and a J-beta primer mix drove a second PCR of 7 to 11 cycles. TCRdb re-called the 5' RACE reads through MiXCR, storing one row per CDR3 protein. There are 650,000 to 1,000,000 distinct CDR3 sequences in the sample; around 36% occur only once, and 13% lies in the top ten. The sequenced material came from blood. Source of these receptors: a man younger than 35 in good health.

This clonotype was observed a few times. V usage is TRBV15 and J usage is TRBJ2-5, with D hard to call. Trimming stripped 2 bases from V and 4 bases from J, with 8 bases between. In germline, CDR1 is LNHNV, CDR2 YYDKDF (reference sequence). The CDR3 length is 13 residues. The CDR3 region is CATSRTSVETQYF. In DNA, the CDR3 is TGTGCCACCAGCAGAACCTCCGTAGAGACCCAGTACTTC.

This clonotype was observed many times. V usage is TRBV6-1 and J usage is TRBJ2-4; D is possibly TRBD1 or TRBD2 (5 bases each). The CDR3 totals 16 residues. CDR1 and CDR2 from the germline V gene are MNHNS and SASEGT. V was cut by 2 bases and J by 0 bases, with 11 bases left in between. In nucleotides, the CDR3 is TGTGCCAGCAGTGAACGGCAGGGAGTAGCCAAAAACATTCAGTACTTC. Protein: CASSERQGVAKNIQYF.

This clonotype was counted only a few times. The rearrangement uses TRBV7-7 and TRBJ1-4; weak D call: TRBD1 (6 bases). CDR3 size: 15 residues. Looked up from germline, CDR1 is SSHAT and CDR2 is FNYEAQ (reference sequence). V shed 5 bases and J shed 3 bases, with 13 bases lying between them. The CDR3 spells CASSPGRGANEKLFF. As DNA, the CDR3 is TGTGCCAGCAGCCCAGGCAGGGGTGCTAATGAAAAACTGTTTTTT.

This chain joins TRBV20-1 and TRBJ2-3, with TRBD1 identical over 8 bases. Germline V gene data show CDR1 as DFQATT and CDR2 as SNEGSKA (reference sequence). Losses at the gene ends were 3 bases for V and 3 bases for J; bases not matched to a gene: 5. This CDR3 region has 14 residues. Here the CDR3 reads CSARDRVRTDTQYF. CDR3 DNA: TGCAGTGCTAGGGACAGGGTCAGGACAGATACGCAGTATTTT.

In its sample, this clonotype was seen a few times. CDR3 bases: TGTGCCAGCAGCTTATCCGGGGGCGAGGTTGGTGAGCAGTTCTTC. This translates into CASSLSGGEVGEQFF. The V gene is TRBV7-2, the J gene TRBJ2-1; D might be TRBD1 or TRBD2, each matching 6 bases. The V gene's germline CDR1 is SGHTA and CDR2 FQGNSA. V lost 2 bases and J 9 bases, leaving 17 bases between the germline ends. This CDR3 has 15 amino acids.

For this clonotype: A much larger clone differs by one base, so this may be a read error. The V gene is TRBV10-3, the J gene TRBJ2-5; D unresolved. Germline V CDR1 and CDR2: ENHRY, SYGVKD. Trimming took off 6 bases at V and 5 bases at J, with 16 bases between the two ends. This CDR3 region has 14 residues. Written as DNA, the CDR3 is TGTGCCATCAGCAGGCGCCAGTCCGGGGAGACCCAGTACTTC. Translation gives CAISRRQSGETQYF.

This clonotype came up a few times. V and J are TRBV10-3 and TRBJ2-2; weak D call: TRBD1 (6 bases). This CDR3 has 17 amino acids. Germline loops: CDR1 ENHRY, CDR2 SYGVKD. The ends were cut back, 4 bases at V and 3 bases at J, with 18 bases in the middle. The CDR3 sequence is CAISVTLDRPYTGELFF. The CDR3 DNA follows: TGTGCCATCAGTGTCACCCTCGACAGGCCGTACACCGGGGAGCTGTTTTTT.

About this clonotype: Possible read error: a much larger clone is one base away. The J gene is TRBJ2-1, the V gene TRBV4-3, with 9 bases matching TRBD2. The CDR3 consists of 17 residues. Germline CDR1 is LGHNA and CDR2 is YSLEER. CDR3 sequence (DNA): TGCGCCGGCAGCCAAGATTTCCAGCGGGGGGCCAACAATGAGCAGTTCTTC. This codes for CAGSQDFQRGANNEQFF.

The V call is TRBV6-1, the J call TRBJ1-6; 9 bases align to TRBD1. CDR3 length: 15 residues. V shed 7 bases, J shed 7 bases, and the junction held 8 bases outside the gene matches. Per germline, CDR1 MNHNS and CDR2 SASEGT. The CDR3 loop is CASKKQGAGNSPLHF. For the CDR3, the DNA is TGTGCCAGCAAGAAACAGGGGGCCGGGAATTCACCCCTCCACTTT.